A selection of T cell receptor beta chains follows, all from one sample in a study of blood T cell repertoires in COVID-19. Sequencing was performed with immunoSEQ multiplex PCR; in TCRdb, only in-frame clones are kept and a portion is missing. The data contain more than 250,000 clones, about 90% of them singletons. Sequencing input: peripheral blood. These receptors were obtained from a woman in her 50s with COVID-19, enrolled during active disease. Both conserved end residues are part of each CDR3. D genes are given only for firm matches. Clone size is given for some rows only: seen once, a few or many times, or a class if the clone is expanded.

size: -
V: TRBV6-5
D: TRBD1
J: TRBJ1-5
DNA: TGTGCCAGCAGTCGCGACAGGGGGCTTCAGCCCCAGCATTTT
CDR3: CASSRDRGLQPQHF

size: -
V: TRBV6-4
D: -
J: TRBJ2-6
DNA: TGTGCCAGCAGTGACTCGAGCTCTGGGGCCAACGTCCTGACTTTC
CDR3: CASSDSSSGANVLTF

size: once
V: TRBV11-2
D: -
J: TRBJ1-2
DNA: TGTGCCAGCAGCTTAGACGGGAGGGGCGGCTACACCTTC
CDR3: CASSLDGRGGYTF

size: -
V: TRBV4-1
D: -
J: TRBJ2-7
DNA: TGCGCCAGCAGCCAACCGCAAACACGCAACGAGCAGTACTTC
CDR3: CASSQPQTRNEQYF

size: -
V: TRBV7-9
D: TRBD2
J: TRBJ2-2
DNA: TGTGCCAGCAGCCCACCCCCACTAGCGCGAGCGAACACCGGGGAGCTGTTTTTT
CDR3: CASSPPPLARANTGELFF

size: -
V: TRBV5-1
D: -
J: TRBJ2-3
DNA: TGCGCCAGCAGTACGGGGGGCACAGATACGCAGTATTTT
CDR3: CASSTGGTDTQYF

size: -
V: TRBV18
D: -
J: TRBJ2-7
DNA: TGTGCCAGCTTCCCAAGCGCGGGAAGGGCCTACGAGCAGTACTTC
CDR3: CASFPSAGRAYEQYF

size: -
V: TRBV7-9
D: -
J: TRBJ2-2
DNA: TGTGCCAGCAGCTTAGAGGGGACCGGGGAGCTGTTTTTT
CDR3: CASSLEGTGELFF

size: -
V: TRBV3-1/TRBV3-2
D: -
J: TRBJ2-3
DNA: TGTGCCAGCAGTCTGCGGGACCGTTACACAGATACGCAGTATTTT
CDR3: CASSLRDRYTDTQYF

size: -
V: TRBV10-3
D: -
J: TRBJ2-3
DNA: TGTGCCATCAGTGAAACCCCGGAGTCAACGCAGTATTTT
CDR3: CAISETPESTQYF

size: -
V: TRBV7-9
D: -
J: TRBJ2-7
DNA: TGTGCCAGCAGCTTAGTTGGGGCACAACATTCCTACGAGCAGTACTTC
CDR3: CASSLVGAQHSYEQYF

size: -
V: TRBV27
D: TRBD1
J: TRBJ1-5
DNA: TGTGCCAGCAGTCCCGGGGACAGCAACAATCAGCCCCAGCATTTT
CDR3: CASSPGDSNNQPQHF

size: -
V: TRBV5-1
D: TRBD2
J: TRBJ2-1
DNA: TGCGCCAGCAGCTTGGCCGAGCGGGAGGGCCCGAATGAGCAGTTCTTC
CDR3: CASSLAEREGPNEQFF

size: -
V: TRBV2
D: -
J: TRBJ2-3
DNA: TGTGCCAGCAGTGGCAACTCAGATACGCAGTATTTT
CDR3: CASSGNSDTQYF

size: -
V: TRBV13
D: -
J: TRBJ1-3
DNA: TGTGCCAGCAGCTCCTTGTACTCTGGAAACACCATATATTTT
CDR3: CASSSLYSGNTIYF

size: -
V: TRBV24-1
D: -
J: TRBJ2-1
DNA: TGTGCCACCATCACCGCTGGTTTTAGCTCCTACAATGAGCAGTTCTTC
CDR3: CATITAGFSSYNEQFF

size: -
V: TRBV14
D: TRBD1
J: TRBJ1-1
DNA: TGTGCCAGCAGCTCCGGACAGGGGATCATGAACACTGAAGCTTTCTTT
CDR3: CASSSGQGIMNTEAFF

size: -
V: TRBV21-1
D: -
J: TRBJ1-4
DNA: TGTGCCAGCAGCACGAGTGAAAAACTGTTTTTT
CDR3: CASSTSEKLFF

size: -
V: TRBV11-3
D: TRBD1
J: TRBJ1-1
DNA: TGTGCCAGCAGCAAGCGACAGGGCCCAGCCCTGAACACTGAAGCTTTCTTT
CDR3: CASSKRQGPALNTEAFF

size: -
V: TRBV30
D: TRBD2
J: TRBJ2-1
DNA: TGTGCCTGGAGTTTCTTTAGCGGGAAGATCTACAATGAGCAGTTCTTC
CDR3: CAWSFFSGKIYNEQFF

size: -
V: TRBV19
D: TRBD2
J: TRBJ2-1
DNA: TGTGCCAGTAGTATCCCCTCTCCGCTAGCGGGAGGGACGAATGAGCAGTTCTTC
CDR3: CASSIPSPLAGGTNEQFF

size: -
V: TRBV19
D: -
J: TRBJ1-3
DNA: TGTGCCAGTAGTATGATCAGGGGTTCGCGCTCAGGAAACACCATATATTTT
CDR3: CASSMIRGSRSGNTIYF

size: once
V: TRBV27
D: TRBD2
J: TRBJ2-4
DNA: TGTGCCAGCAGTTTAAAGCGGGGGGGCGATTATCGGTTC
CDR3: CASSLKRGGDYRF

size: -
V: TRBV11-3
D: TRBD2
J: TRBJ2-1
DNA: TGTGCCAGCAGCCAGCCCGGACTAGCGGTATATTACAATGAGCAGTTCTTC
CDR3: CASSQPGLAVYYNEQFF

size: -
V: TRBV7-9
D: TRBD2
J: TRBJ2-1
DNA: TGTGCCAGCAGTGGGACTAGCCCGTACAATGAGCAGTTCTTC
CDR3: CASSGTSPYNEQFF

size: -
V: TRBV18
D: -
J: TRBJ2-1
DNA: TGTGCCAGCTCACCGGGGAGTAATCGTCCCGATGAGCAGTTCTTC
CDR3: CASSPGSNRPDEQFF

size: -
V: TRBV4-3
D: -
J: TRBJ2-1
DNA: TGCGCCAGCAGCCCCTCCGAGAGGGGACTTAATGAGCAGTTCTTC
CDR3: CASSPSERGLNEQFF

size: -
V: TRBV11-3
D: TRBD1
J: TRBJ1-1
DNA: TGTGCCAGCAGCTTAGGCTCCGGGAGGGGAAACAGGGGCACTGAAGCTTTCTTT
CDR3: CASSLGSGRGNRGTEAFF

size: -
V: TRBV18
D: TRBD2
J: TRBJ2-5
DNA: TGTGCCAGCTCACCTGGGACTAGCGGGATAACTTCCCAGTACTTC
CDR3: CASSPGTSGITSQYF

size: -
V: TRBV5-1
D: TRBD2
J: TRBJ2-3
DNA: TGCGCCAGCAGCTCGAAGGGACTAGCAACCAGCACAGATACGCAGTATTTT
CDR3: CASSSKGLATSTDTQYF

size: -
V: TRBV5-1
D: -
J: TRBJ2-1
DNA: TGCGCCAGCAGCTTGGTTACAGTGACGAATGAGCAGTTCTTC
CDR3: CASSLVTVTNEQFF

size: -
V: TRBV5-1
D: -
J: TRBJ2-7
DNA: TGCGCCAGCAGCTTGGCCCTCGAGCAGTACTTC
CDR3: CASSLALEQYF

size: -
V: TRBV5-5
D: -
J: TRBJ1-4
DNA: TGTGCCAGCAGTGGGGACTCTTATCTGCTTAATGAAAAACTGTTTTTT
CDR3: CASSGDSYLLNEKLFF

size: -
V: TRBV7-2
D: TRBD1
J: TRBJ2-5
DNA: TGTGCCAGCAGCTCCCCAGACAGGGCTTGGGAGACCCAGTACTTC
CDR3: CASSSPDRAWETQYF

size: once
V: TRBV7-3
D: TRBD1
J: TRBJ1-1
DNA: TGTGCCAGCAGCCCCCGGACAGGGTTGAGCACTGAAGCTTTCTTT
CDR3: CASSPRTGLSTEAFF

size: -
V: TRBV3-1/TRBV3-2
D: TRBD2
J: TRBJ2-5
DNA: TGTGCCAGCAGCCAGCGGGGACTAGTGGTGGAGACCCAGTACTTC
CDR3: CASSQRGLVVETQYF

size: -
V: TRBV5-1
D: TRBD1
J: TRBJ1-2
DNA: TGCGCCAGCAGCTTGGCCGACAGGGGCTATGGCTACACCTTC
CDR3: CASSLADRGYGYTF

size: -
V: TRBV7-8
D: TRBD2
J: TRBJ2-7
DNA: TGTGCCAGCAGCTTACTAGCGGGAGGACACTCCTACGAGCAGTACTTC
CDR3: CASSLLAGGHSYEQYF

size: -
V: TRBV4-3
D: TRBD1
J: TRBJ1-1
DNA: TGCGCCAGCAGCCAAACCATATCCGGGACAGGAGGCACTGAAGCTTTCTTT
CDR3: CASSQTISGTGGTEAFF

size: few
V: TRBV7-9
D: TRBD2
J: TRBJ2-7
DNA: TGTGCCAGCAGCCATCAGCGGGAATACTACGAGCAGTACTTC
CDR3: CASSHQREYYEQYF

size: -
V: TRBV19
D: -
J: TRBJ2-3
DNA: TGTGCCAGTACTCAGGGAACGCTTAGCACAGATACGCAGTATTTT
CDR3: CASTQGTLSTDTQYF

size: -
V: TRBV6-5
D: TRBD2
J: TRBJ2-1
DNA: TGTGCCAGCAGTTACTCAGGACTAGACACCCCTTGGGAGCAGTTCTTC
CDR3: CASSYSGLDTPWEQFF